Following are 14 T cell receptor beta chains from one sample sequenced in a study of shared clonotypes between healthy human individuals. Only CD45RO-negative cells positively selected for CCR7 counted as naive CD8 cells, so terminally differentiated effector memory CD45RA+ cells were excluded. Repertoires were generated with immunoSEQ multiplex PCR, while TCRdb's copy carries only in-frame clones and drops some. This repertoire shows fewer than 1 million clones, 96% found once; its top ten account for 0.2% to 0.25%. The sequenced sample consisted of naive CD8+ T cells sorted from blood. Receptors originate from a man in his thirties or forties in good health.

The chain combines TRBV5-4 with TRBJ2-7; D may be TRBD1 (5 bases). Germline CDR1 reads SGHNT; CDR2 reads YYREEE (reference sequence). The CDR3 is 13 residues long. V was trimmed by 0 bases and J by 3 bases, leaving 7 bases between them. Here the CDR3 reads CASSLDQGYEQYF. DNA for the CDR3: TGTGCCAGCAGCTTGGACCAGGGCTACGAGCAGTACTTC.

The CDR3 sequence is CATGTGVYNEQYF. The CDR3 nucleotides read TGTGCCACCGGGACAGGGGTTTATAACGAGCAGTACTTC. The chain recombines TRBV10-3 with TRBJ2-7, with 10 nucleotides matching TRBD1. CDR3 length: 13 residues. Germline V gene sequence: CDR1 ENHRY, CDR2 SYGVKD. Losses at the gene ends were 10 bases for V and 5 bases for J; bases not matched to a gene: 8.

This clone was picked up a small number of times. The sample holds other DNA sequences that translate to the same CDR3. The V call is TRBV2, the J call TRBJ2-7; no firm D call. The CDR3 is 10 residues long. The V gene's germline CDR1 is SNHLY and CDR2 FYNNEI. V lost 6 bases, J lost 4 bases, and 4 bases lay in between. The chain's CDR3 is CASSEYEQYF. The CDR3 bases are TGTGCCAGCAGCGAATACGAGCAGTACTTC.

The chain combines TRBV11-2 with TRBJ2-7, with 8 bases that match TRBD1. The CDR3 length is 14 residues. Germline CDR1 is SGHAT and CDR2 is FQNNGV. Unmatched junction bases numbered 5, after V lost 4 bases and J lost 3 bases. The chain's CDR3 is CASSSDRGYYEQYF. The DNA for the CDR3 is TGTGCCAGCAGCTCTGACAGGGGATACTACGAGCAGTACTTC.

J is TRBJ2-2 and V is TRBV2; 11 bases are shared with TRBD2. The CDR3 loop spans 16 amino acids. CDR1 is SNHLY and CDR2 is FYNNEI in the germline V gene. V lost 7 bases to trimming and J lost 7 bases; unmatched junction nucleotides: 11. CDR3 DNA: TGTGCCAGCACCGGGACTAGCGGTGACCACCGCGGGGAGCTGTTTTTT. Protein product: CASTGTSGDHRGELFF. Combining the CDR3 with reference TRBV2 and TRBJ2-2 gives the whole variable domain EPEVTQTPSHQVTQMGQEVILRCVPISNHLYFYWYRQILGQKVEFLVSFYNNEISEKSEIFDDQFSVERPDGSNFTLKIRSTKLEDSAMYFCASTGTSGDHRGELFFGEGSRLTVL.

The rearrangement uses TRBV7-2 and TRBJ2-3, with D hard to call. The germline V gene encodes CDR1 SGHTA and CDR2 FQGNSA. V lost 1 base to trimming and J lost 1 base, with 9 bases between them. This CDR3 contains 15 residues. The CDR3 DNA reads as TGTGCCAGCAGCTTAGTCGACTTCCGCACAGATACGCAGTATTTT. Protein sequence: CASSLVDFRTDTQYF.

The rearrangement joins TRBV6-5 to TRBJ1-2; 8 bases agree with TRBD1. V trimming: 8 bases; J trimming: 3 bases; junction bases outside the gene matches: 5. Germline V gives CDR1 MNHEY, CDR2 SVGAGI. The length of the CDR3 is 13 residues. The CDR3 nucleotides read TGTGCCAGCTCGCCAGGGGGCCACTATGGCTACACCTTC. Its translation is CASSPGGHYGYTF.

This clone was detected once. The chain is built from TRBV30 and TRBJ2-6; possible D gene TRBD1, 5 bases. CDR1 GTSNPN and CDR2 SVGIG come from the germline V gene (reference sequence). Trimming stripped 1 base from V and 2 bases from J, with 6 bases between. This CDR3 is built from 14 residues. Here the CDR3 DNA reads TGTGCCTGGAGTGAAGGGGCTGGGGCCAACGTCCTGACTTTC. As protein: CAWSEGAGANVLTF.

V and J are TRBV7-6 and TRBJ2-5; no clear D. Germline CDR1 is SGHVS and CDR2 is FNYEAQ. This CDR3 is 13 amino acids long. Trimming shortened V by 11 bases and J by 2 bases, and 15 bases separated the two germline ends. CDR3 DNA sequence: TGTGCCGCCAGCCTTAGGAGTCAAGAGACCCAGTACTTC. This translates into CAASLRSQETQYF.

V gene TRBV4-1 combines with J gene TRBJ1-5; D remains ambiguous. The CDR3 has 15 residues. Germline V CDR1 and CDR2: MGHRA, YSYEKL. Trimming took off 4 bases at V and 1 base at J, with 11 bases between the two ends. The CDR3 sequence: CASSLTTISNQPQHF. As DNA, the CDR3 is TGCGCCAGCAGCCTCACAACCATAAGCAATCAGCCCCAGCATTTT.

V and J are TRBV27 and TRBJ2-6; the D call may be TRBD1 or TRBD2 (5 bases each). Trimming shortened V by 6 bases and J by 1 base, and 13 bases separated the two germline ends. CDR1 and CDR2 from the germline V gene are MNHEY and SMNVEV (reference sequence). This CDR3 contains 16 residues. The CDR3 sequence is CASSGQGASGANVLTF. CDR3 in DNA: TGTGCCAGCAGCGGGCAGGGAGCATCTGGGGCCAACGTCCTGACTTTC.

V is TRBV28 and J is TRBJ2-7; D gene unclear. CDR1 MDHEN and CDR2 SYDVKM come from the germline V gene. The CDR3 sequence is 12 residues long. V was cut by 10 bases and J by 5 bases, with 15 bases left in between. This CDR3 reads CATKEWSHEQYF. The CDR3 bases are TGTGCCACCAAAGAGTGGTCCCACGAGCAGTACTTC.

The chain carries TRBV5-6 and TRBJ2-3; D remains unclear. CDR3 length: 18 amino acids. The V end was cut by 0 bases, the J end by 3 bases, with 20 bases between. Germline V gene lookup returns CDR1 SGHDT and CDR2 YYEEEE. The CDR3 reads CASSLDRQTVRVTDTQYF. Here the CDR3 DNA reads TGTGCCAGCAGCTTGGATCGACAAACAGTACGAGTTACAGATACGCAGTATTTT.

Worth noting for this clone: This same CDR3 is encoded by further DNA sequences in the sample. The chain joins TRBV7-9 to TRBJ2-7; D remains unclear. This CDR3 is 13 amino acids long. Per the germline V gene, CDR1 is SEHNR and CDR2 is FQNEAQ (reference sequence). The V end lost 0 bases, the J end lost 3 bases, and 6 bases lay between the germline ends. CDR3 DNA sequence: TGTGCCAGCAGCTTAGCAGGCAGCTACGAGCAGTACTTC. Residues: CASSLAGSYEQYF.